This T cell receptor (beta chain) was observed in a study of shared T cell receptors in the human thymus. This CDR3 spans 16 amino acids. The germline gives CDR1 SGHAT, CDR2 FQNNGV. The junction had 8 bases not matched to a gene; V was cut back by 0 bases and J by 8 bases. TCRdb's copy holds only in-frame clones and misses some; the assay was immunoSEQ multiplex PCR. This sample yields hundreds of thousands of clones, of which approximately 88% are seen a single time; around 0.0099% belongs to the top ten. These data were likewise used in another study, on human thymus T cells. That paper notes: Resections were taken during corrective heart surgery, and the thymus tissue came from these. Related research reported highly overlapping thymic repertoires among unrelated individuals.

What was sequenced was thymocytes. The gene calls are TRBV11-2 and TRBJ2-1; 9 bases are shared with TRBD2. The sequence came from a boy in the first two years of life with a congenital heart defect. CDR3 sequence (DNA): TGTGCCAGCAGCTTAGATGGGCTAGCGGGATTCCATGAGCAGTTCTTC. It yields the protein CASSLDGLAGFHEQFF.